The 18 T cell receptor beta chains in this list originate from one sample, sequenced in a study of T cell responses to AZD1222 COVID-19 vaccine. Only in-frame clones appear in the TCRdb table, and some are missing; sequencing was by immunoSEQ multiplex PCR. Of around 140,000 clones listed, 65% to 90% were seen once; the top ten hold more than 7.5%. Sequences were derived from peripheral blood, sampled 28 days after the second dose of the MenACWY control vaccine. Source of these receptors: an adult who received the MenACWY meningococcal vaccine as a control.

The chain carries TRBV27 and TRBJ1-5; TRBD1 might be the D (5 bases). CDR3 size: 13 residues. V was clipped by 2 bases and J by 8 bases, with 10 bases between them. The germline gives CDR1 MNHEY, CDR2 SMNVEV (reference sequence). The CDR3 protein is CASSLTRVKPQHF. CDR3 nucleotides: TGTGCCAGCAGTTTAACCAGGGTGAAGCCCCAGCATTTT.

This chain connects TRBV5-1 to TRBJ2-5; D possibly matches TRBD1 or TRBD2 (5 bases each). CDR3 length: 14 amino acids. The germline V gene encodes CDR1 SGHRS and CDR2 YFSETQ. The ends were cut back, 0 bases at V and 5 bases at J, with 11 bases in the middle. This CDR3 is CASSLVQGRETQYF. DNA of the CDR3: TGCGCCAGCAGCTTGGTTCAGGGACGTGAGACCCAGTACTTC.

The V gene is TRBV30, the J gene TRBJ1-4; D ambiguous. V lost 0 bases, J lost 8 bases, and 10 bases lay in between. The germline CDR1 and CDR2 sequences are GTSNPN and SVGIG (reference sequence). The CDR3 consists of 13 residues. CDR3 residues: CAWSVLGFEKLFF. CDR3 bases: TGTGCCTGGAGTGTATTGGGGTTCGAAAAACTGTTTTTT. Full variable domain (remainder filled in from reference TRBV30 and TRBJ1-4): SQTIHQWPATLVQPVGSPLSLECTVEGTSNPNLYWYRQAAGRGLQLLFYSVGIGQISSEVPQNLSASRPQDRQFILSSKKLLLSDSGFYLCAWSVLGFEKLFFGSGTQLSVL.

The rearrangement links TRBV24-1 to TRBJ1-2, with unresolved D. Germline-derived CDR1 and CDR2 are KGHDR and SFDVKD. The V end was cut by 10 bases, the J end by 1 base, with 9 bases between. The CDR3 loop spans 12 amino acids. In nucleotides, the CDR3 is TGTGCCACGGGAGGAAATAACTATGGCTACACCTTC. Its protein product is CATGGNNYGYTF.

The V call is TRBV28, the J call TRBJ1-4; 9 positions match TRBD1. The CDR3 is made up of 15 amino acids. V gave up 8 bases and J gave up 10 bases; unmatched junction bases: 14. CDR1 and CDR2 from the germline V gene are MDHEN and SYDVKM. Here the CDR3 DNA reads TGTGCCAGCCTTAATACCGGGACAGGGCTCGGAAAACTGTTTTTT. Residues: CASLNTGTGLGKLFF.

This clone was seen once. This chain uses TRBV5-1 with TRBJ2-1; D is unclear. Germline assignment: CDR1 SGHRS and CDR2 YFSETQ. Trimming cost V 5 bases and J 9 bases, with 12 bases left between them. This CDR3 is built from 12 residues. CDR3 sequence reads: CASSGVGVEQFF. CDR3 DNA: TGCGCCAGCAGTGGGGTCGGAGTTGAGCAGTTCTTC.

The rearrangement uses TRBV19 and TRBJ1-2; D might be TRBD1 (5 bases). The CDR3 length is 14 residues. Trimming removed 4 bases at V and 6 bases at J, with 15 bases between. Germline values: CDR1 LNHDA, CDR2 SQIVND (reference sequence). The chain's CDR3 is CASSTGPPDHGYTF. The CDR3 coding sequence is TGTGCCAGTAGTACGGGACCCCCCGACCATGGCTACACCTTC.

This chain connects TRBV9 to TRBJ1-2, with D maybe TRBD1 (6 bases). CDR1 SGDLS and CDR2 YYNGEE come from the germline V gene. CDR3 length: 15 residues. V lost 4 bases, J lost 2 bases, and 15 bases lay in between. DNA of the CDR3: TGTGCCAGCAGCTTAGGGGACACCAAGAACTATGGCTACACCTTC. Translated, it gives CASSLGDTKNYGYTF. Full variable domain (outside the CDR3, taken from reference TRBV9 and TRBJ1-2): DSGVTQTPKHLITATGQRVTLRCSPRSGDLSVYWYQQSLDQGLQFLIQYYNGEERAKGNILERFSAQQFPDLHSELNLSSLELGDSALYFCASSLGDTKNYGYTFGSGTRLTVV.

The chain recombines TRBV5-5 with TRBJ2-3; D may be TRBD1 (5 bases). CDR3 length: 17 amino acids. Germline V CDR1 and CDR2: SGHKS, YYEKEE (reference sequence). V was clipped by 0 bases and J by 0 bases, with 14 bases between them. The CDR3 coding sequence is TGTGCCAGCAGCTTGGTGGGGCTCTGGCTTAGCACAGATACGCAGTATTTT. This gives the protein CASSLVGLWLSTDTQYF.

On this clone: Other DNA sequences of this sample code for an identical CDR3. The chain couples TRBV6-5 to TRBJ1-5; D is possibly TRBD1 (5 bases). The CDR3 has 15 amino acids. V lost 6 bases to trimming and J lost 0 bases, with 12 bases between them. Germline V gene lookup returns CDR1 MNHEY and CDR2 SVGAGI. The CDR3 DNA sequence: TGTGCCAGCAGGATCAGGGTTTATAGCAATCAGCCCCAGCATTTT. Its protein is CASRIRVYSNQPQHF.

The chain is built from TRBV16 and TRBJ1-5, with D possibly matching TRBD1 (6 bases). In germline, CDR1 is KGHSY, CDR2 FQNENV. This CDR3 contains 19 residues. Trimming cost V 0 bases and J 0 bases, with 18 bases left between them. The CDR3 DNA reads TGTGCCAGCAGCCAATCGAGGGGGGGGACACAGTATAGCAATCAGCCCCAGCATTTT. Its protein is CASSQSRGGTQYSNQPQHF.

The J gene is TRBJ2-2, the V gene TRBV9, with D uncertain. Germline CDR1 SGDLS, CDR2 YYNGEE. The V end lost 3 bases, the J end lost 5 bases, and 2 bases lay between the germline ends. The CDR3 is made up of 11 amino acids. CDR3 nucleotides: TGTGCCAGCAGCGAGACCGGGGAGCTGTTTTTT. Amino acid sequence: CASSETGELFF.

The chain combines TRBV24-1 with TRBJ2-2; D is ambiguous. Germline CDR1 KGHDR, CDR2 SFDVKD. This CDR3 region has 14 residues. V lost 1 base and J 5 bases, leaving 7 bases between the germline ends. Written as DNA, the CDR3 is TGTGCCACCAGTGATTTTCTAAAGACCGGGGAGCTGTTTTTT. It specifies CATSDFLKTGELFF.

This chain connects TRBV28 to TRBJ1-5, with 9 bases lining up with TRBD1. Germline V gene lookup returns CDR1 MDHEN and CDR2 SYDVKM. V shed 6 bases, J shed 7 bases, and the junction held 10 bases outside the gene matches. The CDR3 spans 15 residues. For the CDR3, the DNA is TGTGCCAGCAGCCGACAGGGGGAAGGGGGACAGCCCCAGCATTTT. Its translation is CASSRQGEGGQPQHF.

This clone appeared a few times. The gene calls are TRBV18 and TRBJ1-2; D uncertain. The CDR3 extends over 15 amino acids. The ends were cut back, 2 bases at V and 0 bases at J, with 10 bases in the middle. Germline V gene lookup returns CDR1 KGHSH and CDR2 LQKENI. CDR3 region: CASSPEPSTNYGYTF. CDR3 sequence (DNA): TGTGCCAGCTCACCAGAACCGTCCACTAACTATGGCTACACCTTC.

The chain links TRBV16 to TRBJ1-2; D gene unclear. The CDR3 spans 14 residues. Germline V gene sequence: CDR1 KGHSY, CDR2 FQNENV. V lost 1 base and J lost 7, with 13 bases in between. CDR3 in DNA: TGTGCCAGCAGCCAATTTGTGGGGTTGAGTGGCTACACCTTC. Translated: CASSQFVGLSGYTF. Filled out from reference TRBV16 and TRBJ1-2, the complete variable domain reads GEEVAQTPKHLVRGEGQKAKLYCAPIKGHSYVFWYQQVLKNEFKFLISFQNENVFDETGMPKERFSAKCLPNSPCSLEIQATKLEDSAVYFCASSQFVGLSGYTFGSGTRLTVV.

J is TRBJ1-2 and V is TRBV27; possible D gene TRBD1, 6 bases. Trimming stripped 2 bases from V and 5 bases from J, with 18 bases between. The CDR3 has 16 residues. CDR1 and CDR2 from the germline V gene are MNHEY and SMNVEV (reference sequence). Written as DNA, the CDR3 is TGTGCCAGCAGTTTAACTATCAGGGGATTTCCTTATGGCTACACCTTC. Translating it yields CASSLTIRGFPYGYTF.

The rearrangement links TRBV4-3 to TRBJ2-1; tentatively, D is TRBD2 (6 bases). CDR3 length equals 16 residues. CDR1 LGHNA and CDR2 YSLEER come from the germline V gene. Trimming pared 0 bases from V and 6 bases from J, leaving 15 bases between. The CDR3 spells CASSQERSGVGNEQFF. The CDR3 coding sequence is TGCGCCAGCAGCCAAGAACGATCGGGGGTAGGCAATGAGCAGTTCTTC.